This T cell receptor beta chain was sequenced for a study of cytomegalovirus exposure and HLA in healthy donors. General observations from the study: Donor immune exposure was known only as CMV serostatus. Later, an analysis showed that TCR beta chains associated with HLA were more clonally expanded than others that were equally common. High specificity and sensitivity for cytomegalovirus status were reported for the classifier.

Regarding this clone: Its antigen is still unknown.

PCR primers comprised 60 Vbeta and 13 Jbeta primers. Per the authors' pipeline: Later, an analysis found around 77 million unique TCR beta chains, and 10 million to 11 million of these were shared. Sequenced by immunoSEQ multiplex PCR; TCRdb stores in-frame clones only, minus some. V, J and clone size derive from that table, while D and trimming were established from the DNA sequence. The sample holds approximately 170,000 clones, around four fifths seen once. There are 15 residues in the CDR3. In germline, CDR1 is SGHAT, CDR2 FQNNGV. J gave up 8 bases and V 3 bases, and 10 bases lay outside the gene matches.

The receptor was isolated from a man in his fifties in good health and CMV-seropositive. The sequenced sample was PBMCs. The chain uses TRBV11-2 and TRBJ2-1, with TRBD2 matching 7 bases. This CDR3 reads CASSFGGGPVYEQFF. As DNA, the CDR3 is TGTGCCAGCAGCTTCGGGGGAGGGCCTGTTTATGAGCAGTTCTTC.